This is a list of T cell receptor beta chains from one sample in a study of T cell responses to AZD1222 COVID-19 vaccine. Data came from immunoSEQ multiplex PCR; TCRdb stores just in-frame clones and leaves some out. Seen here are around 150,000 clones, roughly 92% observed once, and the top ten hold more than 4.5%. Sequenced here: peripheral blood, sampled on day 0 of AZD1222 vaccination. The receptor set was obtained from an adult in good health. Both conserved end residues are part of each CDR3.

v_call: TRBV24-1
j_call: TRBJ2-5
cdr3_aa: CATSDYKGRGETQYF

v_call: TRBV19
j_call: TRBJ1-1
cdr3_aa: CASISEERNTEAFF

v_call: TRBV6-5
j_call: TRBJ1-5
cdr3_aa: CASRVNRANNQPQHF

v_call: TRBV28
j_call: TRBJ2-3
cdr3_aa: CASSLLVGLAGPVEATDTQYF

v_call: TRBV5-8
j_call: TRBJ1-4
cdr3_aa: CASSGRTGPTNEKLFF

v_call: TRBV5-1
j_call: TRBJ2-1
cdr3_aa: CASSLSGQTYNEQFF

v_call: TRBV5-1
j_call: TRBJ1-5
cdr3_aa: CASSLGAGAQPQHF

v_call: TRBV10-1
j_call: TRBJ1-5
cdr3_aa: CASSRDRDGQPQHF

v_call: TRBV6-5
j_call: TRBJ1-4
cdr3_aa: CATNRDRNEKLFF

v_call: TRBV6-1
j_call: TRBJ1-2
cdr3_aa: CASSETGYGYTF

v_call: TRBV28
j_call: TRBJ1-1
cdr3_aa: CASRRITEAFF

v_call: TRBV5-1
j_call: TRBJ2-2
cdr3_aa: CASSLSTGANTGELFF

v_call: TRBV27
j_call: TRBJ2-1
cdr3_aa: CASSIHPGGSYNEQFF

v_call: TRBV11-2
j_call: TRBJ1-1
cdr3_aa: CASSIIHQGRNTEAFF

v_call: TRBV9
j_call: TRBJ2-1
cdr3_aa: CASSGLAGNTNEQFF

v_call: TRBV16
j_call: TRBJ1-2
cdr3_aa: CASSQSGGYTF

v_call: TRBV7-2
j_call: TRBJ1-3
cdr3_aa: CASSLVGVYGGNTIYF

v_call: TRBV2
j_call: TRBJ1-3
cdr3_aa: CASEDTGTGNTIYF

v_call: TRBV7-2
j_call: TRBJ2-1
cdr3_aa: CASSSFQGYNEQFF

v_call: TRBV6-5
j_call: TRBJ2-1
cdr3_aa: CAIQPGKREGEQFF

v_call: TRBV7-2
j_call: TRBJ1-1
cdr3_aa: CASSLQGSEAFF

v_call: TRBV7-8
j_call: TRBJ2-7
cdr3_aa: CASSPWDRVGKYEQYF

v_call: TRBV2
j_call: TRBJ1-5
cdr3_aa: CASRSGVEDQPQHF

v_call: TRBV19
j_call: TRBJ1-2
cdr3_aa: CASSPPPPNYGYTF

v_call: TRBV3-1/TRBV3-2
j_call: TRBJ2-1
cdr3_aa: CASSQDRLWGVQFF

v_call: TRBV19
j_call: TRBJ2-3
cdr3_aa: CASTLWDGTDTQYF

v_call: TRBV7-9
j_call: TRBJ2-2
cdr3_aa: CASSAGAVTGELFF

v_call: TRBV2
j_call: TRBJ1-6
cdr3_aa: CASRGTGKYNSPLHF

v_call: TRBV14
j_call: TRBJ1-1
cdr3_aa: CASSQDSAFLNTEAFF

v_call: TRBV5-1
j_call: TRBJ1-4
cdr3_aa: CASSGGGATNEKLFF

v_call: TRBV15
j_call: TRBJ1-5
cdr3_aa: CATSRDLGQPQHF

v_call: TRBV19
j_call: TRBJ2-7
cdr3_aa: CASSTTGTASYEQYF